Described below is a single T cell receptor (beta chain) sequence and its context. Its target is not known. Other DNA sequences within the sample encode an identical CDR3. These data come from a study of graft-versus-host responses after intestinal transplantation. Study-wide background: Anti-thymocyte globulin served as induction for all recipients, who then took tacrolimus and steroids for two to three years.

V was shortened by 2 bases and J by 5 bases, with 6 bases between the two germline ends. The germline V gene encodes CDR1 MDHEN and CDR2 SYDVKM. CDR3 length equals 12 residues. TCRdb's copy holds only in-frame clones and misses some; the assay was immunoSEQ multiplex PCR. The repertoire has about 78,000 clones, more than 75% of them found once; the top ten carry around 7.8%. This receptor was taken from a human donor who was the organ donor for an intestinal transplant. The chain uses TRBV28 and TRBJ1-2; D ambiguous. Sequenced material: unstimulated CD8+ T cells sorted from spleen or lymph node cells, taken before transplant. The CDR3 coding sequence is TGTGCCAGCAGTTTAGGTCGGTATGGCTACACCTTC. Its translation: CASSLGRYGYTF.